The 24 T cell receptor beta chains below were found in one sample sequenced in a study of T cell changes during pregnancy in multiple sclerosis. Assay: immunoSEQ multiplex PCR; the TCRdb copy retains only in-frame clones and omits some. The sample includes approximately 32,000 clones, around 90% of them seen just once. Sample: CD8+ T cells from peripheral blood mononuclear cells, taken in the first trimester of pregnancy. These receptors were collected from a female donor with multiple sclerosis, enrolled in a pregnancy study.

The chain joins TRBV19 to TRBJ1-2; no clear D. Trimming pared 0 bases from V and 4 bases from J, leaving 12 bases between. The CDR3 covers 15 residues. Germline V gene lookup returns CDR1 LNHDA and CDR2 SQIVND (reference sequence). The chain's CDR3 is CASSIDRGASYGYTF. In nucleotides, the CDR3 is TGTGCCAGTAGTATAGATCGGGGAGCAAGCTATGGCTACACCTTC.

The rearrangement joins TRBV6-5 to TRBJ2-7; no clear D gene. The germline V gene has CDR1 MNHEY and CDR2 SVGAGI. The CDR3 length is 15 residues. The V end lost 0 bases, the J end lost 2 bases, and 11 bases lay between the germline ends. CDR3 loop: CASSYSPQKTYEQYF. In DNA form, the CDR3 reads TGTGCCAGCAGTTACTCGCCACAGAAGACCTACGAGCAGTACTTC.

CDR3 amino acids: CASSDSGGSGHNEQFF. The DNA for the CDR3 is TGTGCCAGCAGTGACTCAGGGGGTAGCGGGCACAATGAGCAGTTCTTC. The gene calls are TRBV6-4 and TRBJ2-1; weak D call: TRBD2 (7 bases). The V gene's germline CDR1 is MRHNA and CDR2 SNTAGT. This CDR3 is built from 16 residues. V was shortened by 0 bases and J by 5 bases, with 14 bases between the two germline ends.

V is TRBV27 and J is TRBJ2-3; possible D gene TRBD1, 6 bases. Germline V gene lookup returns CDR1 MNHEY and CDR2 SMNVEV (reference sequence). The CDR3 runs 14 residues. Trimming took off 7 bases at V and 2 bases at J, with 13 bases between the two ends. The DNA for the CDR3 is TGTGCCAGCACCGGACAGCGAAACACAGATACGCAGTATTTT. Protein sequence: CASTGQRNTDTQYF.

This clone is a singleton in its sample. The V call is TRBV5-6, the J call TRBJ2-7; D perhaps matches TRBD1 (5 bases). The CDR3 spans 13 residues. Germline V gives CDR1 SGHDT, CDR2 YYEEEE. The V end lost 3 bases, the J end lost 2 bases, and 9 bases lay between the germline ends. The CDR3 DNA is TGTGCCAGCAGCTCAGGGTCCCCCTACGAGCAGTACTTC. Its translation is CASSSGSPYEQYF.

The rearrangement joins TRBV28 to TRBJ2-3; 9 bases are a match to TRBD2. This CDR3 has 18 amino acids. In germline, CDR1 is MDHEN, CDR2 SYDVKM. V dropped 3 bases and J dropped 5; count of bases not matched to a gene: 15. This CDR3 is CASSFRREGPSHRDTQYF. The CDR3 DNA sequence: TGTGCCAGCAGTTTTCGGCGGGAGGGCCCCTCTCACAGAGATACGCAGTATTTT.

V usage is TRBV28 and J usage is TRBJ2-5; TRBD2 matches at 10 bases. V was clipped by 2 bases and J by 5 bases; unmatched bases: 8. CDR3 length: 16 amino acids. From germline, CDR1 is MDHEN and CDR2 SYDVKM. DNA of the CDR3: TGTGCCAGCAGTTTACCCCTAGCGGGAGAGGAGGAGACCCAGTACTTC. Its translation: CASSLPLAGEEETQYF.

The V gene is TRBV4-1, the J gene TRBJ1-1; 10 bases match TRBD1. J lost 7 bases, V lost 5 bases, and 7 bases had no gene match. This CDR3 spans 14 amino acids. Germline values: CDR1 MGHRA, CDR2 YSYEKL. The DNA of the CDR3 is TGCGCCAGCAGCGTGGGACAGGGGATGGATGAAGCTTTCTTT. This gives the protein CASSVGQGMDEAFF.

The chain has TRBV7-2 and TRBJ2-1; D is uncertain. The germline CDR1 and CDR2 sequences are SGHTA and FQGNSA. Trimming took 1 base from V and 10 from J, leaving 11 bases between them. The CDR3 runs 13 residues. The CDR3 DNA reads TGTGCCAGCAGCTTAGGGTCCAGTGGCGAGCAGTTCTTC. This codes for CASSLGSSGEQFF. The full variable domain, completed using reference TRBV7-2 and TRBJ2-1, is GAGVSQSPSNKVTEKGKDVELRCDPISGHTALYWYRQSLGQGLEFLIYFQGNSAPDKSGLPSDRFSAERTGGSVSTLTIQRTQQEDSAVYLCASSLGSSGEQFFGPGTRLTVL.

The rearrangement links TRBV11-2 to TRBJ2-7, with 8 bases identical to TRBD2. Germline lookup yields CDR1 SGHAT and CDR2 FQNNGV. Trimming cost V 2 bases and J 3 bases; bases outside gene matches: 3. The CDR3 covers 14 residues. CDR3 loop: CASSLREGLYEQYF. CDR3 bases: TGTGCCAGCAGCTTACGGGAGGGCCTCTACGAGCAGTACTTC. The variable domain in full, completed from reference TRBV11-2 and TRBJ2-7, reads EAGVAQSPRYKIIEKRQSVAFWCNPISGHATLYWYQQILGQGPKLLIQFQNNGVVDDSQLPKDRFSAERLKGVDSTLKIQPAKLEDSAVYLCASSLREGLYEQYFGPGTRLTVT.

This chain links TRBV19 with TRBJ2-1; 9 bases line up with TRBD2. The CDR3 loop spans 15 amino acids. V lost 5 bases and J lost 7; bases outside the gene matches: 9. Per germline, CDR1 LNHDA and CDR2 SQIVND (reference sequence). The CDR3 bases are TGTGCCAGTAGTCCTTTAGCGGGAGCGGGTAATGAGCAGTTCTTC. Translated: CASSPLAGAGNEQFF.

V usage is TRBV5-6 and J usage is TRBJ2-7; no clear D gene. Germline V lookup: CDR1 SGHDT, CDR2 YYEEEE. V lost 1 base, J lost 1 base, and 9 bases lay in between. There are 14 residues in the CDR3. The CDR3 region has the DNA TGTGCCAGCAGCTTGAGTCCGGTTTCCTACGAGCAGTACTTC. This encodes CASSLSPVSYEQYF.

The chain carries TRBV5-6 and TRBJ2-3; D gene unclear. Trimming removed 0 bases at V and 7 bases at J, with 6 bases between. This CDR3 is 12 amino acids long. From germline, CDR1 is SGHDT and CDR2 YYEEEE. CDR3 loop: CASSLARHTQYF. DNA for the CDR3: TGTGCCAGCAGCTTGGCCCGTCATACGCAGTATTTT.

The chain uses TRBV4-1 and TRBJ2-5; maybe TRBD2 (5 bases). Looked up from germline, CDR1 is MGHRA and CDR2 is YSYEKL. CDR3 size: 13 residues. V was trimmed by 5 bases and J by 1 base, leaving 8 bases between them. The CDR3 protein is CASSKRTQETQYF. The CDR3 DNA reads as TGCGCCAGCAGCAAGCGGACCCAAGAGACCCAGTACTTC.

The chain carries TRBV19 and TRBJ2-7; no reliable D call. The germline V and J ends were trimmed by 7 bases and 3 bases, with 13 bases remaining between them. Germline values: CDR1 LNHDA, CDR2 SQIVND (reference sequence). The CDR3 runs to 13 residues. The CDR3 DNA follows: TGTGCCAGTACCGGGTCATCGTTCTACGAGCAGTACTTC. Translation: CASTGSSFYEQYF.

J is TRBJ1-3 and V is TRBV19; D not certain. The V gene's germline CDR1 is LNHDA and CDR2 SQIVND (reference sequence). The CDR3 loop spans 17 amino acids. V lost 11 bases and J lost 1, with 24 bases in between. CDR3 amino acids: CARIVRSDSASGNTIYF. The CDR3 DNA follows: TGTGCCCGTATCGTGAGGTCGGACTCAGCATCTGGAAACACCATATATTTT.

The chain carries TRBV5-6 and TRBJ2-1; D unresolved. The CDR3 runs 16 residues. Trimming took 0 bases from V and 0 from J, leaving 10 bases between them. Germline V gene data show CDR1 as SGHDT and CDR2 as YYEEEE. CDR3 region: CASSLDRRSSYNEQFF. Here the CDR3 DNA reads TGTGCCAGCAGCTTGGACAGACGAAGCTCCTACAATGAGCAGTTCTTC.

This clone was seen a handful of times. Written as DNA, the CDR3 is TGCGCCAGCAGCCAAGATCAGGGCTCTGGGGCCAACGTCCTGACTTTC. Translation gives CASSQDQGSGANVLTF. This sequence joins TRBV4-1 and TRBJ2-6, with D maybe TRBD1 (5 bases). CDR1 and CDR2 (germline): MGHRA, YSYEKL. Trimming stripped 0 bases from V and 0 bases from J, with 6 bases between. The CDR3 is made up of 16 amino acids.

The chain is built from TRBV9 and TRBJ2-7; TRBD1 agrees at 7 bases. After removal of 3 bases from V and 2 bases from J, the junction contained 5 bases not matched to a gene. The germline CDR1 and CDR2 sequences are SGDLS and YYNGEE. The CDR3 totals 14 residues. CDR3 protein: CASSEGAGAYEQYF. The CDR3 DNA reads as TGTGCCAGCAGCGAGGGGGCTGGCGCCTACGAGCAGTACTTC.

V is TRBV29-1 and J is TRBJ2-1, with TRBD2 matching over 9 bases. CDR3 size: 12 residues. The V gene's germline CDR1 is SQVTM and CDR2 ANQGSEA. The J segment lost 9 bases and the V segment lost 4 bases, leaving 4 bases of the junction unmatched. This CDR3 reads CSVVREGSEQFF. The CDR3 nucleotides are TGCAGCGTTGTGCGGGAGGGTAGTGAGCAGTTCTTC.

CDR3 DNA sequence: TGCAGCGTTGTACAGGGGGCTCCCGAGACCCAGTACTTC. Amino acid sequence: CSVVQGAPETQYF. The V and J genes are TRBV29-1 and TRBJ2-5; 9 bases agree with TRBD1. Trimming at V came to 4 bases and at J to 5 bases, leaving 5 bases not matched to a gene. The CDR3 loop spans 13 amino acids. CDR1 SQVTM and CDR2 ANQGSEA come from the germline V gene.

J is TRBJ2-7 and V is TRBV19, with a tentative D call TRBD2 (6 bases). V dropped 4 bases and J dropped 0 bases, with 10 bases sitting between them. Germline V gene sequence: CDR1 LNHDA, CDR2 SQIVND (reference sequence). The CDR3 extends over 14 amino acids. The CDR3 coding sequence is TGTGCCAGTAGTACCAGGGACTCCTCCTACGAGCAGTACTTC. Its translation is CASSTRDSSYEQYF.

The V and J genes are TRBV4-2 and TRBJ2-7; 8 nucleotides agree with TRBD1. Looked up from germline, CDR1 is LGHNA and CDR2 is YNFKEQ. The CDR3 contains 16 residues. The V and J ends lost 0 bases and 6 bases, in that order; junction bases with no gene match: 10. As DNA, the CDR3 is TGTGCCAGCAGCCAAGATCAGGGGACAGGCGGGATCGAGCAGTACTTC. Protein: CASSQDQGTGGIEQYF.

The chain is built from TRBV28 and TRBJ2-1, with TRBD2 identical over 7 bases. The V gene end was trimmed by 5 bases and the J gene end by 6 bases; junction bases not matched to a gene: 10. Germline V lookup: CDR1 MDHEN, CDR2 SYDVKM. CDR3 length: 15 amino acids. The CDR3 DNA follows: TGTGCCAGCAGTCTTACTTGGGGGGGTCCCAATGAGCAGTTCTTC. Translated, it gives CASSLTWGGPNEQFF.